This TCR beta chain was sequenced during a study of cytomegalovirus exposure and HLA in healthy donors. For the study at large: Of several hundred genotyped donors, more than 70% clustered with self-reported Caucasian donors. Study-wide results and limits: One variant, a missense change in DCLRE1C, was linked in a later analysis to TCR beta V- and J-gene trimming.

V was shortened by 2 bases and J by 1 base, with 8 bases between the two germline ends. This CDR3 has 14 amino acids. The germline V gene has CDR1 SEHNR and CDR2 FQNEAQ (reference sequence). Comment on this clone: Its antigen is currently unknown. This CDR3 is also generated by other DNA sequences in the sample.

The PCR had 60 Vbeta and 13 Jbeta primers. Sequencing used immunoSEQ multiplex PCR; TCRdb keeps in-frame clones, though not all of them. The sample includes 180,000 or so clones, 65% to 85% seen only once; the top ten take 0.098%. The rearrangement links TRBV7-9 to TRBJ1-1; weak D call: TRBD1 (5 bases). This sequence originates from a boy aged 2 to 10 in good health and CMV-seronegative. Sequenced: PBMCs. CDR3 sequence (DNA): TGTGCCAGCAGCTTATTGGGGGGGAACACTGAAGCTTTCTTT. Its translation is CASSLLGGNTEAFF.